This T cell receptor (beta chain) emerged from a study of cytomegalovirus exposure and HLA in healthy donors. Study outcomes and limitations: There were under 200 TCR beta chains listed as cytomegalovirus-associated.

The V gene's germline CDR1 is LGHNA and CDR2 YSLEER. The CDR3 is 16 amino acids. V was trimmed by 2 bases and J by 0 bases, leaving 14 bases between them. Use of 60 Vbeta and 13 Jbeta primers characterized the PCR. TCRdb's copy holds only in-frame clones and misses some; the assay was immunoSEQ multiplex PCR. The repertoire holds 150,000 to 250,000 clones, with approximately 85% as singletons. All the people who gave samples were healthy bone marrow donors. Nominally healthy donors provided the samples, though records likely missed some immune exposures. Concerning this clone: Antigen unknown.

The TCR originated in a girl aged 10-17 years in good health and CMV-seropositive. Sequenced input: PBMCs. V gene TRBV4-3 combines with J gene TRBJ2-7; D ambiguous. The CDR3 protein is CASSQSQTLRSYEQYF. The CDR3 DNA is TGCGCCAGCAGCCAATCCCAGACTCTCCGCTCCTACGAGCAGTACTTC.